These T cell receptor beta chains were read from a single sample in a study of cytomegalovirus exposure and HLA in healthy donors. The table came from immunoSEQ multiplex PCR; TCRdb's copy has only in-frame clones and leaves some out. Here the sample spans 200,000 or so clones, about 79% being singletons. The sequencing sample was made of PBMCs. The receptors derive from a boy under 10 years old in good health and CMV-seronegative. CDR3s include the opening cysteine and the closing phenylalanine or tryptophan. D genes are given only for firm matches. Size tells how often a clone was seen (once, few, many) or the class of an expanded clone, and some rows leave it out.

abundance,j_gene,v_gene,d_gene,CDR3nt,CDR3aa
-,TRBJ1-6,TRBV30,-,TGTGCCTGGACAACTTCAGGGTCCTATAATTCACCCCTCCACTTT,CAWTTSGSYNSPLHF
once,TRBJ1-2,TRBV18,TRBD1,TGTGCCAGCCACTCCGGGACAGGTCACGGCTACACCTTC,CASHSGTGHGYTF
-,TRBJ2-7,TRBV6-6,TRBD1,TGTGCCAGCAGTCCAACCGGGACAGTTCTTTACTTC,CASSPTGTVLYF
few,TRBJ2-3,TRBV6-6,TRBD2,TGTGCCAGCAGCCCCGGGGCTAGCGGGGCGGATACGCAGTATTTT,CASSPGASGADTQYF
-,TRBJ2-7,TRBV5-1,TRBD1,TGCGCCAGCAGCTTGGGGACAGGGATTAGACGGTCCTACGAGCAGTACTTC,CASSLGTGIRRSYEQYF
-,TRBJ2-7,TRBV18,-,TGTGCCAGCTCACTAGGGGGGGACGGCTACGAGCAGTACTTC,CASSLGGDGYEQYF
-,TRBJ1-1,TRBV7-2,-,TGTGCCAGCAGCTTAGGAGGGGGACGAGGGACCGTAGCTTTCTTT,CASSLGGGRGTVAFF
-,TRBJ2-7,TRBV2,-,TGTGCCAGCACCGAGACCCGGAGGACCTACGAGCAGTACTTC,CASTETRRTYEQYF
few,TRBJ2-7,TRBV2,-,TGTGCCAGCATCCCACGAAGGGGGGACAGCCCACCTGCCGAGCAGTACTTC,CASIPRRGDSPPAEQYF
-,TRBJ1-1,TRBV6-5,-,TGTGCCAGCAGTCGTACCGGGACTCGGACTGAAGCTTTCTTT,CASSRTGTRTEAFF
-,TRBJ1-3,TRBV7-9,-,TGTGCCAGCGGCCATGAAGGAAACACCATATATTTT,CASGHEGNTIYF
-,TRBJ2-5,TRBV5-4,TRBD2,TGTGCCAGCAGCTTGGATAGCAGCGGGGGCCAGGGCGAGACCCAGTACTTC,CASSLDSSGGQGETQYF
-,TRBJ1-5,TRBV18,-,TGTGCCAGCTCACCACCGAACAGGGAAAACGAGCCCCAGCATTTT,CASSPPNRENEPQHF
-,TRBJ2-3,TRBV4-3,-,TGCGCCAGCAGCCAAGATCCCAGGGGTACAGATACGCAGTATTTT,CASSQDPRGTDTQYF
-,TRBJ2-1,TRBV4-2,-,TGTGCCAGCAGCCAGGACTACCAAAACCACAATGAGCAGTTCTTC,CASSQDYQNHNEQFF
-,TRBJ1-6,TRBV6-5,-,TGTGCCAGCGCCGGTCCCTATAATTCACCCCTCCACTTT,CASAGPYNSPLHF
-,TRBJ1-2,TRBV7-2,-,TGTGCCAGCAGCTTATCGGGACAAAACTATGGCTACACCTTC,CASSLSGQNYGYTF
-,TRBJ2-3,TRBV5-1,-,TGCGCCAGCAGCTTGGGGGCTCTACAGGGTAGTTCGGCAGATACGCAGTATTTT,CASSLGALQGSSADTQYF
once,TRBJ2-2,TRBV6-1,TRBD1,TGTGCCAGCACGGTGGACAGGGGGAACACCGGGGAGCTGTTTTTT,CASTVDRGNTGELFF
-,TRBJ1-4,TRBV4-3,-,TGCGCCAGCAGCCTCTTACAGGGACCTAATGAAAAACTGTTTTTT,CASSLLQGPNEKLFF
-,TRBJ1-1,TRBV4-3,TRBD1,TGCGCCAGCAGCAAGTCGACAGGGAAGGAAGCTTTCTTT,CASSKSTGKEAFF
-,TRBJ2-3,TRBV6-7,TRBD2,TGTGCCAGCAGTTACGGGGCTAGCGGATCCTGCACAGATACGCAGTATTTT,CASSYGASGSCTDTQYF
few,TRBJ2-1,TRBV9,TRBD1,TGTGCCAGCAGCGCAGACACAGGGGCTGAGCAGTTCTTC,CASSADTGAEQFF
-,TRBJ2-1,TRBV9,TRBD1,TGTGCCAGCAGCGTAGAACAGGGGGCAAGGAATGAGCAGTTCTTC,CASSVEQGARNEQFF
once,TRBJ2-1,TRBV6-1,-,TGTGCCAGCAGTGATCCCGGGGGCTCCTACAATGAGCAGTTCTTC,CASSDPGGSYNEQFF
-,TRBJ1-3,TRBV7-2,-,TGTGCCAGCAGCTTTGTAAACTCTGGAAACACCATATATTTT,CASSFVNSGNTIYF
-,TRBJ1-2,TRBV5-1,TRBD1,TGCGCCAGCAGCGTTGACAGGGGAGGGGACTATGGCTACACCTTC,CASSVDRGGDYGYTF
-,TRBJ2-1,TRBV10-3,-,TGTGCCATCAGTGACCACAACGACTACAATGAGCAGTTCTTC,CAISDHNDYNEQFF
-,TRBJ2-5,TRBV4-3,TRBD2,TGCGCCAGCAGCCAGGGACTAGCGGGGGGCCAAGAGACCCAATACTTC,CASSQGLAGGQETQYF
-,TRBJ1-1,TRBV18,-,TGTGCCAGCTCACTGGGGGGGGATTTCACTGAAGCTTTCTTT,CASSLGGDFTEAFF
-,TRBJ2-5,TRBV7-9,TRBD1,TGTGCCAGCGCCCTACAGGGGGCTCATGTGGAGACCCAGTACTTC,CASALQGAHVETQYF
few,TRBJ1-2,TRBV30,-,TGTGCCTGGAGTCGAATCCCGGGACTCCTCCCTGACTATGGCTACACCTTC,CAWSRIPGLLPDYGYTF
-,TRBJ2-2,TRBV7-3,TRBD1,TGTGCCAGCAGCCCGACAGGGGTCGCCGGGGAGCTGTTTTTT,CASSPTGVAGELFF
-,TRBJ2-1,TRBV6-4,-,TGTGCCAGCAGCCCAGACAGGTTACAGGAGCAGTTCTTC,CASSPDRLQEQFF
-,TRBJ1-1,TRBV6-1,TRBD1,TGTGCCAGAGCCGAACAGGGGCCGGTGAAAGGAGCTTTCTTT,CARAEQGPVKGAFF
-,TRBJ1-5,TRBV6-1,-,TGTGCCAGCAGCCAAACAGGGAATCAGCCCCAGCATTTT,CASSQTGNQPQHF
-,TRBJ2-1,TRBV2,TRBD2,TGTGCCAGCAGGACGGGACACCGAGCTAGCGGGGGGTCCTACAATGAGCAGTTCTTC,CASRTGHRASGGSYNEQFF
-,TRBJ2-3,TRBV2,TRBD2,TGTGCCAGCAGTGAAAGGCCTAGCGGGGGTACAGATACGCAGTATTTT,CASSERPSGGTDTQYF
-,TRBJ1-1,TRBV7-2,TRBD1,TGTGCCAGCAGCTTAGTGACAGGGGCGAACACTGAAGCTTTCTTT,CASSLVTGANTEAFF
-,TRBJ2-1,TRBV19,-,TGTGCCAGTAGTATAACTGGTGCGGGTCGGTATGAGCAGTTCTTC,CASSITGAGRYEQFF
-,TRBJ2-3,TRBV7-9,-,TGTGCCAGCAGCTCCAAGTTAAATACTAGGAATGTGGATACGCAGTATTTT,CASSSKLNTRNVDTQYF
-,TRBJ2-1,TRBV7-2,-,TGTGCCAGCAGCTTCCCCGGGTCCAGGGGAAATGAGCAGTTCTTC,CASSFPGSRGNEQFF
-,TRBJ1-6,TRBV6-1,-,TGTGCCAGCAGTACGCAAATACAGAATTCACCCCTCCACTTT,CASSTQIQNSPLHF
-,TRBJ2-1,TRBV5-1,-,TGCGCCAGCAGTCTATGGCAGGGGGGAAATGAGCAGTTCTTC,CASSLWQGGNEQFF
-,TRBJ2-7,TRBV27,TRBD2,TGTGCCAGCAGAAAAAGACTAGCGGACTCCTACGAGCAGTACTTC,CASRKRLADSYEQYF
-,TRBJ2-5,TRBV9,-,TGTGCCAGCAGCGTAGGTACTCAAGAGACCCAGTACTTC,CASSVGTQETQYF